This T cell receptor beta chain comes out of a study of blood T cells in healthy people across ages. Study in general: Capture via template switching afforded approximately one barcoded beta molecule per two T cells.

Healthy Russian Caucasian donors spanned ages about 6 to 95 years. Only a few counts were recorded for this clonotype. Its antigen is currently unknown. The V segment lost 5 bases and the J segment 1 base; nucleotides outside the gene matches: 6. The CDR3 consists of 15 residues. Whole-study findings and limits: Estimates based on one million T cells were treated as lower bounds.

Sample-barcoded 5' priming and a J-beta primer mix drove a second PCR of about 6 to 12 cycles. Each CDR3 protein is one row after TCRdb ran MiXCR on the 5' RACE reads. The data show about 640,000 distinct CDR3 sequences, around 43% seen once. This chain uses TRBV12-3 or TRBV12-4 with TRBJ1-1; 8 nucleotides agree with TRBD1. Sequenced sample: blood. The TCR originated in a man older than 75 in good health. The CDR3 nucleotides are TGTGCCAGCAGTCGACGGGACAGGAAGAACACTGAAGCTTTCTTT. Amino acids: CASSRRDRKNTEAFF.